This T cell receptor (beta chain) is drawn from a study of response to subunit inactivated influenza vaccine. TCRdb reprocessed the RT-PCR reads via MiXCR and lists one record per CDR3 protein. The profile shows hundreds of thousands of distinct CDR3 sequences, about 11% of them singletons. The CDR3 sequence is 16 residues long. Germline V CDR1 and CDR2: LNHNV, YYDKDF (reference sequence). V was shortened by 1 base and J by 5 bases, with 16 bases between the two germline ends. This clonotype was observed at least ten times. These same data were also listed under a study on T cells expressing NK-cell markers. That publication notes: 5'RACE template switching built TCR beta cDNA with unique molecular identifiers. Obtained from sorted CD3+CD56+NKG2C+, CD3+CD56+NKG2C- and CD3+CD56-NKG2C+ T cells were the TCR beta repertoires. Within the sequenced cohort of eight donors, seven exhibited HCMV seropositivity and one was seronegative.

The source is a man in his forties or fifties who received an inactivated influenza vaccine. J is TRBJ2-3 and V is TRBV15; weak D call: TRBD2 (6 bases). The material sequenced was PBMCs from blood, taken on the day of vaccination. The CDR3 sequence is CATSRARGTFGDTQYF. The CDR3 DNA reads as TGTGCCACCAGCAGAGCCCGGGGGACCTTCGGAGATACGCAGTATTTT.